Listed below are T cell receptor beta chains from one sample, sequenced in a study of blood T cell repertoires in COVID-19. Measured with immunoSEQ multiplex PCR; TCRdb has only the in-frame clones, and not every one. The sample has 160,000 or so clones, about 80% seen once; the top ten hold under 0.75%. The material sequenced was peripheral blood. These receptors were obtained from a man in his sixties with acute or convalescent COVID-19. The CDR3 runs from the conserved cysteine through the conserved F or W. The D gene is left open where the match is weak. For some rows the clone size is stated as once, few or many, or as a class when expanded; others skip it.

D | J | size | V | CDR3 | DNA
- | TRBJ1-1 | few | TRBV19 | CATSRAGLNTEAFF | TGTGCCACGAGTCGGGCAGGGCTGAACACTGAAGCTTTCTTT
- | TRBJ1-6 | - | TRBV5-1 | CASRSQADRNSPLHF | TGCGCCAGCAGATCGCAAGCAGACAGGAATTCACCCCTCCACTTT
TRBD2 | TRBJ2-7 | - | TRBV7-9 | CASSSGTRGEQYF | TGTGCCAGCAGCTCCGGGACTAGAGGTGAGCAGTACTTC
TRBD1 | TRBJ2-3 | - | TRBV4-1 | CASSQRDSLITDTQYF | TGCGCCAGCAGCCAAAGGGACAGCTTAATCACAGATACGCAGTATTTT
- | TRBJ1-6 | - | TRBV6-4 | CASSEEEKAPLHF | TGTGCCAGCAGTGAGGAGGAAAAGGCACCCCTCCACTTT
TRBD1 | TRBJ1-1 | - | TRBV2 | CASSSTGQGNTEAFF | TGTGCCAGCAGTTCGACAGGGCAGGGGAACACTGAAGCTTTCTTT
- | TRBJ2-7 | - | TRBV6-5 | CASTRDFSSYEQYF | TGTGCCAGCACCAGGGACTTTTCTTCCTACGAGCAGTACTTC
- | TRBJ1-3 | - | TRBV6-6 | CASSYQGSSGNTIYF | TGTGCCAGCAGTTACCAGGGTAGCTCTGGAAACACCATATATTTT
- | TRBJ2-1 | - | TRBV6-1 | CASSEEGVGQFF | TGTGCCAGCAGTGAAGAAGGGGTAGGGCAGTTCTTC
- | TRBJ2-7 | - | TRBV19 | CASSPEAGATYEQYF | TGTGCCAGTAGTCCTGAGGCGGGGGCGACCTACGAGCAGTACTTC
TRBD2 | TRBJ2-1 | - | TRBV24-1 | CATSDLGTSGRNNEQFF | TGTGCCACCAGTGATTTGGGGACTAGCGGGAGAAACAATGAGCAGTTCTTC
TRBD1 | TRBJ1-1 | - | TRBV14 | CASSQRDRGITNTEAFF | TGTGCCAGCAGCCAACGGGACAGGGGGATTACGAACACTGAAGCTTTCTTT
- | TRBJ1-2 | - | TRBV6-5 | CASSRTNYGYTF | TGTGCCAGCAGTAGAACAAACTATGGCTACACCTTC
- | TRBJ2-1 | - | TRBV15 | CATSRDGNTYNEQFF | TGTGCCACCAGCAGAGACGGGAATACCTACAATGAGCAGTTCTTC
- | TRBJ2-7 | - | TRBV19 | CASSRLRGYEQYF | TGTGCCAGTTCACGACTCCGAGGCTACGAGCAGTACTTC
TRBD1 | TRBJ1-6 | - | TRBV6-4 | CASSTGVRNSPLHF | TGTGCCAGCAGTACAGGGGTAAGGAATTCACCCCTCCACTTT
- | TRBJ1-5 | - | TRBV27 | CASRTANQPQHF | TGTGCCAGCCGGACAGCGAATCAGCCCCAGCATTTT
- | TRBJ2-3 | few | TRBV19 | CASSIVPSVTSTDTQYF | TGTGCCAGTAGTATCGTCCCTAGCGTAACTAGCACAGATACGCAGTATTTT
TRBD2 | TRBJ2-4 | - | TRBV7-9 | CASSLSAGVADIQYF | TGTGCCAGCAGCTTATCTGCGGGGGTGGCGGACATTCAGTACTTC
TRBD1 | TRBJ1-1 | - | TRBV2 | CASSGGQGLGTEAFF | TGTGCCAGCAGCGGGGGACAGGGGTTGGGCACTGAAGCTTTCTTT
TRBD2 | TRBJ2-7 | once | TRBV5-1 | CASSIAGGGLGDEQYF | TGCGCCAGCAGCATAGCGGGAGGTGGGCTTGGGGACGAGCAGTACTTC
- | TRBJ1-3 | - | TRBV28 | CASSYGGSSGNTIYF | TGTGCCAGCAGTTACGGGGGAAGCTCTGGAAACACCATATATTTT
- | TRBJ2-3 | - | TRBV27 | CASRRLGPTDTQYF | TGTGCCAGCAGGCGACTAGGACCTACAGATACGCAGTATTTT
- | TRBJ1-1 | - | TRBV6-5 | CASSYVGGGNTEAFF | TGTGCCAGCAGTTACGTGGGCGGGGGTAACACTGAAGCTTTCTTT
- | TRBJ1-4 | - | TRBV4-1 | CASSHPLGLISTNEKLFF | TGCGCCAGCAGCCACCCCTTGGGACTGATTTCAACTAATGAAAAACTGTTTTTT
TRBD1 | TRBJ1-6 | - | TRBV6-5 | CASSYGTGRLSPLHF | TGTGCCAGCAGTTACGGGACAGGGAGACTTTCACCCCTCCACTTT
TRBD1 | TRBJ1-1 | - | TRBV7-2 | CASSGQGLGAFF | TGTGCCAGCAGCGGACAGGGTTTGGGAGCTTTCTTT